This T cell receptor beta chain is from a study of T cells after yellow fever vaccination. Template switching with 5'RACE generated the TCR cDNA and added a universal primer site and UMIs. Each CDR3 protein gets one entry after TCRdb re-called the 5' RACE reads with MiXCR. Of roughly 120,000 distinct CDR3 sequences listed, about 6.8% are singletons. This clonotype was detected many times. V gave up 2 bases and J gave up 5 bases; unmatched junction bases: 3. The CDR3 extends over 15 amino acids. Germline values: CDR1 SGHRS, CDR2 YFSETQ. The receptor was derived from a man between 18 and 35 years old who received the YFV17D yellow fever vaccine. The sample consisted of CD4+ T cells sorted from PBMCs, taken 45 days after the first yellow fever vaccination. The rearrangement joins TRBV5-1 to TRBJ1-6, with 8 nucleotides matching TRBD1. Here the CDR3 DNA reads TGCGCCAGCAGCTTTCAGGGGGCAGATAATTCACCCCTCCACTTT. It encodes CASSFQGADNSPLHF.